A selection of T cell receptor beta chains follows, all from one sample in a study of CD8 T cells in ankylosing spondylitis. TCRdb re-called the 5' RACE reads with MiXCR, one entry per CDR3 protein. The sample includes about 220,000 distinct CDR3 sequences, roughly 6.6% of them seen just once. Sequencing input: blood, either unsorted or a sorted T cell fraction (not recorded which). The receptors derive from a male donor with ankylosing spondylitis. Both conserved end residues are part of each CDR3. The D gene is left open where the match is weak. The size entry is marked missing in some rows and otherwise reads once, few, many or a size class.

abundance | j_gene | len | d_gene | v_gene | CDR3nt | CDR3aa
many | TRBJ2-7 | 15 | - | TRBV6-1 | TGTGCCAGCAGACTGAGGACAGAGTGGACCTACGAGCAGTACTTC | CASRLRTEWTYEQYF
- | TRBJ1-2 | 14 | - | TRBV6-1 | TGTGCCAGCAGCCCCGACTCGGGAGACTATGGCTACACCTTC | CASSPDSGDYGYTF
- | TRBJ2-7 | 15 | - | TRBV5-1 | TGCGCCAGCAGCTGGGGGACTTTCAGCTCCTACGAGCAGTACTTC | CASSWGTFSSYEQYF
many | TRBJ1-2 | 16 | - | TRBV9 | TGTGCCAGCAGCGTAGAATGGCAGGGGAGTTGGGATGGCTACACCTTC | CASSVEWQGSWDGYTF
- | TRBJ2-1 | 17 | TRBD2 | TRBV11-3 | TGTGCCAGCAGCTTAGATCGGGCGGGAGGGCCCTACAATGAGCAGTTCTTC | CASSLDRAGGPYNEQFF
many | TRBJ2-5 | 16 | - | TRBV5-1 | TGCGCCAGCAGCTTGGCCAGGGTGGTGACGGCAGAGACCCAGTACTTC | CASSLARVVTAETQYF
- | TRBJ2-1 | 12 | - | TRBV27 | TGTGCCAGCAGTTCATGGGCAAATGAGCAGTTCTTC | CASSSWANEQFF
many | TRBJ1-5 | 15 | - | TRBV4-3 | TGCGCCAGCAGCCAAGAAAGTTATAGCAATCAGCCCCAGCATTTT | CASSQESYSNQPQHF
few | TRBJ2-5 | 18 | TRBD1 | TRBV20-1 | TGCAGTGCTAGAAGTGACAGGGAATTATGGGTACCACAAGAGACCCAGTACTTC | CSARSDRELWVPQETQYF
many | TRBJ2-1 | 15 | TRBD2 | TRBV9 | TGTGCCAGCAGCGACCGGGGGGGCCGGTTGGGTGAGCAGTTCTTC | CASSDRGGRLGEQFF
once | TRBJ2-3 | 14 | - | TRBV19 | TGTGCCAGTAGTATGGTGGCAGGGCCAGATACGCAGTATTTT | CASSMVAGPDTQYF
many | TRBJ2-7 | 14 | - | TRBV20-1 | TGCAGTGCTAGAGGAAGGACAGATATCTACGAGCAGTACTTC | CSARGRTDIYEQYF
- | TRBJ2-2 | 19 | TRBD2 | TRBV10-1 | TGCGCCAGCAGTGAGTCGGCCCTAGCGGGAGTAACGAACACCGGGGAGCTGTTTTTT | CASSESALAGVTNTGELFF
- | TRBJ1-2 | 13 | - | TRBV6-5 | TGTGCCAGCAGTGACGGGACCTACTATGGCTACACCTTC | CASSDGTYYGYTF
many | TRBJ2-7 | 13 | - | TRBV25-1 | TGTGCCAGCAGTGAGGGGCTCACCTACGAGCAGTACTTC | CASSEGLTYEQYF
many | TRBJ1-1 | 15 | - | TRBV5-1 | TGCGCCAGCAGCTTAGGGCGGAGGGTTAACACTGAAGCTTTCTTT | CASSLGRRVNTEAFF
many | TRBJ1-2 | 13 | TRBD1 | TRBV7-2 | TGTGCCAGCAGCTTAGACAGGGGCGGCGGCTACACCTTC | CASSLDRGGGYTF
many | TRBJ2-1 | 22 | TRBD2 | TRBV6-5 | TGTGCCAGCATCTTTACTGAAGGGACCGGGACTAGCGGGGTTATCTCCTACAATGAGCAGTTCTTC | CASIFTEGTGTSGVISYNEQFF
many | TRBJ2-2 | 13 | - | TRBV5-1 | TGCGCCAGCAGCTTGAAGTCCACCGGGGAGCTGTTTTTT | CASSLKSTGELFF
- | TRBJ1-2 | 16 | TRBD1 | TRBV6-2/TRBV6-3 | TGTGCCAGCAGTTACTTGGGACAGGGTGCTAACTATGGCTACACCTTC | CASSYLGQGANYGYTF
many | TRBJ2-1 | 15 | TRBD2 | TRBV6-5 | TGTGCCAGCAGTTACTCAACGGGAGGGTATAATGAGCAGTTCTTC | CASSYSTGGYNEQFF
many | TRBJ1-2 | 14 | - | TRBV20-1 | TGCAGTGCTAGTCTGTCGGGGAAAAACTATGGCTACACCTTC | CSASLSGKNYGYTF
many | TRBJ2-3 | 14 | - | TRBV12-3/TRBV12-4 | TGTGCCAGCAGTTTAGGTCCGGGCACAGATACGCAGTATTTT | CASSLGPGTDTQYF
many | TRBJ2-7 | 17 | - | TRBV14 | TGTGCCAGCAGCCACCACCCGCCGGGACCGGCTAACTACGAGCAGTACTTC | CASSHHPPGPANYEQYF
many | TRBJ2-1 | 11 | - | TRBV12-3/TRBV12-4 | TGTGCCAGCGCCCAGTGGAATGAGCAGTTCTTC | CASAQWNEQFF
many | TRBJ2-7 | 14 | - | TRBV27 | TGTGCCAGCAGTTTAGTCAGGGAATCCTACGAGCAGTACTTC | CASSLVRESYEQYF
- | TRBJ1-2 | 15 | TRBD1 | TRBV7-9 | TGTGCCAGCAGCACCGACCGGGACAGGGAGTATGGCTACACCTTC | CASSTDRDREYGYTF
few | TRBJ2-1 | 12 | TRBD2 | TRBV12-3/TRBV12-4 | TGTGCCAGCGGACTAGCGGACAATGAGCAGTTCTTC | CASGLADNEQFF
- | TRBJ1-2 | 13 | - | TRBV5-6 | TGTGCCAGCAGGCGGCAGGGTACCTATGGCTACACCTTC | CASRRQGTYGYTF
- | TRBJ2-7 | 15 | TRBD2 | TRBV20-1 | TGCAGTGCTAGAGATTGGACTAGCGACCTCTACGAGCAGTACTTC | CSARDWTSDLYEQYF
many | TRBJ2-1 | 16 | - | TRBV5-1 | TGCGCCAGCAGCCCAGCCAGGGGCATCGCCTACAATGAGCAGTTCTTC | CASSPARGIAYNEQFF
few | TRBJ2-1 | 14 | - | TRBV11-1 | TGTGCCAGCAGCTCCGGCGGTCATTACAATGAGCAGTTCTTC | CASSSGGHYNEQFF
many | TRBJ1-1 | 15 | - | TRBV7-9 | TGTGCCAGCCAACCTACGACTGGCGTGAACACTGAAGCTTTCTTT | CASQPTTGVNTEAFF
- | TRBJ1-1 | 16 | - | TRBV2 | TGTGCCAGCAGTGATAACCGGGCCGTCGTGAAATGTGAAGCTTTCTTT | CASSDNRAVVKCEAFF
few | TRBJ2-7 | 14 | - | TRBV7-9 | TGTGCCAGCAGCCCCTTTGGGTACAACTACGAGCAGTACTTC | CASSPFGYNYEQYF
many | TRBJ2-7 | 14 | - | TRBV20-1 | TGCAGTGCTAGAGGTACCCAGGGTTCCTACGAGCAGTACTTC | CSARGTQGSYEQYF
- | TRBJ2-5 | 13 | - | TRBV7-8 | TGTGCCAGCAGCTTAGTCAGGCAAGAGACCCAGTACTTC | CASSLVRQETQYF
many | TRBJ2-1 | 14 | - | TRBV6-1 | TGTGCCAGCAGTCCCCTGGGACCCCACAATGAGCAGTTCTTC | CASSPLGPHNEQFF
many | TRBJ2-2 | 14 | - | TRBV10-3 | TGTGCCATCAGTGCTGGCGAGAACACCGGGGAGCTGTTTTTT | CAISAGENTGELFF
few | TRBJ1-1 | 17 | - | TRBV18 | TGTGCCAGCTCACCACCGGTCGCGGATCCTATGAACACTGAAGCTTTCTTT | CASSPPVADPMNTEAFF
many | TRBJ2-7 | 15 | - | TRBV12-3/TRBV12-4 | TGTGCCAGCAGTTTGTTCAGGGGCGACTCCTACGAGCAGTACTTC | CASSLFRGDSYEQYF
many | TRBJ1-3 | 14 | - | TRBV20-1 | TGCAGTGCTAGAGACAGGGTAGGAAGAAACACCATATATTTT | CSARDRVGRNTIYF
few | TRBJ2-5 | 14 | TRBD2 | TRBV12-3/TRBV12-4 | TGTGCCAGCAGCCCGGGACTAGCGGCGAAGACCCAGTACTTC | CASSPGLAAKTQYF
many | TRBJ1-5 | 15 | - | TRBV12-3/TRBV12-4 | TGTGCCAGCAGTTTTTTATTCGAGAATAGCCAGCCCCAGCATTTT | CASSFLFENSQPQHF
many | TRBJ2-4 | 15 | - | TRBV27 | TGTGCCAGCAGTTTATCGAGGGGCGTCAAAAACATTCAGTACTTC | CASSLSRGVKNIQYF
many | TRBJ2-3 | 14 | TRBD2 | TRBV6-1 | TGTGCCAGCAGTCCGGGAGGTGGAACAGATACGCAGTATTTT | CASSPGGGTDTQYF
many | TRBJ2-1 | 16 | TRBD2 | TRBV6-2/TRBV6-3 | TGTGCCAGCAGTAGATTAGCGGGGCCCTCTAACAATGAGCAGTTCTTC | CASSRLAGPSNNEQFF
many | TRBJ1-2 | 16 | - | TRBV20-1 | TGCAGTGCTAGAGAGGGGCCCGCGTTGGAGGGGGATGGCTACACCTTC | CSAREGPALEGDGYTF
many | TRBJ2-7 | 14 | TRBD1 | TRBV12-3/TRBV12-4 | TGTGCCAGCAGTTTAGGGACAGGCCCAACCGAGCAGTACTTC | CASSLGTGPTEQYF
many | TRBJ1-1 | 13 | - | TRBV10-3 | TGTGCCATCAGGCCCCTAGACAAGACTGAAGCTTTCTTT | CAIRPLDKTEAFF
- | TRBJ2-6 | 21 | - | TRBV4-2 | TGTGCCAGCAGCCAATCGTTGTACCGGGACACCGTGTCTCTGGGGGCCAACGTCCTGACTTTC | CASSQSLYRDTVSLGANVLTF
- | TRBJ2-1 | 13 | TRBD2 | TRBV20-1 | TGCAGCCTGTCAAGCGGGGCCTACAATGAGCAGTTCTTC | CSLSSGAYNEQFF
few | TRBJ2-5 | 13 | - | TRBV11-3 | TGTGCCAGCAGCTTAGCGGGGTCCGAGACCCAGTACTTC | CASSLAGSETQYF
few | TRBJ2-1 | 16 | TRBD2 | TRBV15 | TGTGCCACCAGCAGGGAATTTAGCGGGGGGGTGGGTGAGCAGTTCTTC | CATSREFSGGVGEQFF
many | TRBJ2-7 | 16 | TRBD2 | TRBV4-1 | TGCGCCAGCAGCCAATCAGCTAGCGGGAGGGGAGACGAGCAGTACTTC | CASSQSASGRGDEQYF
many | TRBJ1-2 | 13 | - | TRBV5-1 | TGCGCCAGCAGCTTGGTTACAGCATATGGCTACACCTTC | CASSLVTAYGYTF
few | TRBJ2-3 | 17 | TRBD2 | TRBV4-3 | TGCGCCAGCAGCCAAGACGGACTAGCGGGAGGAGCAGATACGCAGTATTTT | CASSQDGLAGGADTQYF
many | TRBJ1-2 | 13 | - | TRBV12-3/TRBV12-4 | TGTGCCAGCAGTTTACCTTCGGGCTATGGCTACACCTTC | CASSLPSGYGYTF
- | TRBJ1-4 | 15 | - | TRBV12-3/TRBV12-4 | TGTGCCAGCAGTTTGATGGCCTCCTTTAATGAAAAACTGTTTTTT | CASSLMASFNEKLFF
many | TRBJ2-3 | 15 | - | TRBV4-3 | TGCGCCAGCAGCCAAGATCCCGGGTTCACAGATACGCAGTATTTT | CASSQDPGFTDTQYF